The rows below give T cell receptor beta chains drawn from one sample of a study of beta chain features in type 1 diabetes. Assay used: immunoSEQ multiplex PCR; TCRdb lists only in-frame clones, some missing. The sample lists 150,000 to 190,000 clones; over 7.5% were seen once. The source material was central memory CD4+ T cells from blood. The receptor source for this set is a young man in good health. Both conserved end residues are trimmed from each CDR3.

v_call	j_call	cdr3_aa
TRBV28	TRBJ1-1	ASSIVEGYGVGFLNTEAF
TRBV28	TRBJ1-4	ASRTRDGKLF
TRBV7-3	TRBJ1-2	ASSPDRAEGYT
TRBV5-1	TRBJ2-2	ASSLETSGTGELF
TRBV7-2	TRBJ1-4	ASSPGGANEKLF
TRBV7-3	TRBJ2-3	ASSLGDTGVPDTQY
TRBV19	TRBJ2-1	ASSTYTTSGRSYNEQF
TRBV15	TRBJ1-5	ATSRDKLAYSNQPQH
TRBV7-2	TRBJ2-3	ASSLQGLTTDTQY
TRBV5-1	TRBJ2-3	ASSGGVSTDTQY
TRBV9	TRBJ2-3	ASSRTGGFTDTQY
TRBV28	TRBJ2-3	ASSLSSLRLAGED
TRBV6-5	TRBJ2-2	ASSYQNTNTGELF
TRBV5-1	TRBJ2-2	ASSGRGDAGELF
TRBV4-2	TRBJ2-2	ASSQGLAGGRKTGELF
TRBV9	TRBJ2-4	ASRGLASDIQY
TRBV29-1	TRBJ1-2	SVLTTGVYGYT
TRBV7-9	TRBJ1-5	ASSQNRVGNQPQH
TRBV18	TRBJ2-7	ASSPAAGTAYEQY
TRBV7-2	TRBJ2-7	ASKNGYSPGHEQY
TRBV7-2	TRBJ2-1	ASRLPGQGADEQF
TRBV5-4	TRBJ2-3	ASSLGGRAKDTQY
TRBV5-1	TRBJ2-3	ASSRGTATSTDTQY
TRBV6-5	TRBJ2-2	AGARDSRAGELF
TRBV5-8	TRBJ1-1	ASSAQELNTEAF
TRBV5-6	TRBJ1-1	ASSLVFRGRATEAF
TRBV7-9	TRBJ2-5	ASSTLAREETQY
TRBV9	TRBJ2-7	ASSVATSVGEGEQY
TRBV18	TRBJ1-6	ASSRDRVASSPLH
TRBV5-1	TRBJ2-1	ASRSTSGGGNEQF
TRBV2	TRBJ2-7	ASSEYSFSYEQY
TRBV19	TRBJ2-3	ASSTRYPGDTQY
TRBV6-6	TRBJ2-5	APRGDHKETQY
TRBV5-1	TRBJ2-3	ASSGSGFGTDTQY
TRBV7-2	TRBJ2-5	ASSSQDRISETQY
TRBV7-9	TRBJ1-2	ASSGQVNGYT
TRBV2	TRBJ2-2	ASSSQGAGELF
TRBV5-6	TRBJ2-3	ASSRGLAGSDTQY
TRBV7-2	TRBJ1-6	ASSLRTGVSPLH
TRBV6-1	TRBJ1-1	ASSVRQGKTEAF
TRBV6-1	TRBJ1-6	ASTTVEGAASPLH
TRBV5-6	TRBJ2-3	ASSFPTSGPDTQY
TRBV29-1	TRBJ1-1	SVLGRGAGTEAF
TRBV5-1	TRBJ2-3	ASSLATSTDTQY
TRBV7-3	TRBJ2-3	ASSQEYRAGTDTQY